This T cell receptor (beta chain) comes out of a study of CD8 T cells in ankylosing spondylitis. Whole-study results and caveats: Among TCR beta sequences, a motif of eight highly homologous variants appeared characteristic of ankylosing spondylitis blood.

In TCRdb, the 5' RACE reads were re-called with MiXCR into one record per CDR3 protein. The profile shows about 390,000 distinct CDR3 sequences, approximately 20% of them singletons. Only a few counts were recorded for this clonotype. Its specificity is unknown. The CDR3 sequence is 14 residues long. The V end lost 10 bases, the J end lost 3 bases, and 17 bases lay between the germline ends. Germline V gives CDR1 SNHLY, CDR2 FYNNEI. Specimen: blood, either unsorted or a sorted T cell fraction (not recorded which). The J gene is TRBJ2-3, the V gene TRBV2, with D maybe TRBD1 (5 bases). This receptor was identified in a male donor with ankylosing spondylitis. CDR3 region: CAIRSDSTTDTQYF. CDR3 sequence (DNA): TGTGCCATACGAAGCGACAGTACTACAGATACGCAGTATTTT.